This T cell receptor beta chain is drawn from a study of T-cell reconstitution after alpha-beta-depleted transplantation in children. This clonotype showed up many times. Researchers prepared the TCRbeta library using unique molecular identifiers, the study reports. MiXCR, applied by TCRdb to the PCR reads, yields one record per CDR3 protein. The sample includes 70,000 to 95,000 distinct CDR3 sequences, 12% of them seen just once. The length of the CDR3 is 12 residues. Looked up from germline, CDR1 is ENHRY and CDR2 is SYGVKD. V shed 5 bases and J shed 1 base, with 6 bases lying between them. The chain has TRBV10-3 and TRBJ2-7; the D gene is possibly TRBD2 (5 bases). This clonotype was obtained from a human donor who donated a stem cell graft to a child with inherited bone marrow failure. Sample: PBMCs from the stem cell graft donor, taken from the stem cell graft. The CDR3 nucleotides read TGTGCCATCAGTAGCGGTTCCTACGAGCAGTACTTC. It translates to CAISSGSYEQYF.